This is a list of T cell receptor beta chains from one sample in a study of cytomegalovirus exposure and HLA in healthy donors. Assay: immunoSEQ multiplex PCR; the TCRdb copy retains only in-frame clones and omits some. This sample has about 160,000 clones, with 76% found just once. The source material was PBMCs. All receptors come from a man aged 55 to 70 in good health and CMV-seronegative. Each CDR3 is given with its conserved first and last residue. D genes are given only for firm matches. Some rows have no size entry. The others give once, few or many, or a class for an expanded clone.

CDR3 DNA: TGCGCCAGCAGCCAAGATGACCGTTGGGCCGGCGCTGAAGCTTTCTTT
CDR3 protein: CASSQDDRWAGAEAFF
V gene: TRBV4-3
J gene: TRBJ1-1
clone size: -
D gene: -

CDR3 DNA: TGTGCCAGCAGCTTAGGACTAGCGGGAGAGGGCCCAGATACGCAGTATTTT
CDR3 protein: CASSLGLAGEGPDTQYF
V gene: TRBV7-2
J gene: TRBJ2-3
clone size: once
D gene: TRBD2

CDR3 DNA: TGTGCCATCAGTGCTCGGGGGAGTGGGGACAATGAGCAGTTCTTC
CDR3 protein: CAISARGSGDNEQFF
V gene: TRBV10-3
J gene: TRBJ2-1
clone size: -
D gene: -

CDR3 DNA: TGTGCCAGCAGCTCGACTAGCGGGGGGCACACAGATACGCAGTATTTT
CDR3 protein: CASSSTSGGHTDTQYF
V gene: TRBV11-1
J gene: TRBJ2-3
clone size: -
D gene: TRBD2

CDR3 DNA: TGTGCCATCAGTGAGTCGGAGGGACAGGGTGGCTACGAGCAGTACTTC
CDR3 protein: CAISESEGQGGYEQYF
V gene: TRBV10-3
J gene: TRBJ2-7
clone size: -
D gene: TRBD1

CDR3 DNA: TGTGCCAGCAGCTCGATGACTAGAGGGGCCACAGATACGCAGTATTTT
CDR3 protein: CASSSMTRGATDTQYF
V gene: TRBV5-4
J gene: TRBJ2-3
clone size: few
D gene: -

CDR3 DNA: TGTGCCAGCAACGGGGACATAGAGACCCAGTACTTC
CDR3 protein: CASNGDIETQYF
V gene: TRBV2
J gene: TRBJ2-5
clone size: few
D gene: -

CDR3 DNA: TGTGCCAGCAGCGAGGGACAGGGGGATTCCCTTGGCTCCTACAATGAGCAGTTCTTC
CDR3 protein: CASSEGQGDSLGSYNEQFF
V gene: TRBV7-6
J gene: TRBJ2-1
clone size: -
D gene: TRBD1

CDR3 DNA: TGTGCCAGCAGTTCGGGGAGTTCTAGCACAGATACGCAGTATTTT
CDR3 protein: CASSSGSSSTDTQYF
V gene: TRBV27
J gene: TRBJ2-3
clone size: -
D gene: -

CDR3 DNA: TGTGCCAGCAGGGGTACAGGGAATGAGCAGTTCTTC
CDR3 protein: CASRGTGNEQFF
V gene: TRBV21-1
J gene: TRBJ2-1
clone size: -
D gene: -

CDR3 DNA: TGTGCCCTTGGACAGATCTCTGGAAACACCATATATTTT
CDR3 protein: CALGQISGNTIYF
V gene: TRBV30
J gene: TRBJ1-3
clone size: -
D gene: -

CDR3 DNA: TGTGCCAGCAGTTACTCGGGGACAGGGTTTGGCTACACCTTC
CDR3 protein: CASSYSGTGFGYTF
V gene: TRBV6-5
J gene: TRBJ1-2
clone size: -
D gene: TRBD1

CDR3 DNA: TGTGCCAGCAGTCCTAGCGGGAGGGCGTACGAGCAGTACTTC
CDR3 protein: CASSPSGRAYEQYF
V gene: TRBV28
J gene: TRBJ2-7
clone size: -
D gene: TRBD2

CDR3 DNA: TGTGCCAGTTCCCCCGAGACGGGGATATCCTACGAGCAGTACTTC
CDR3 protein: CASSPETGISYEQYF
V gene: TRBV5-4
J gene: TRBJ2-7
clone size: -
D gene: -

CDR3 DNA: TGTGCCAGCAGCTTAATGGGACAGTTCTACGAGCAGTACTTC
CDR3 protein: CASSLMGQFYEQYF
V gene: TRBV7-3
J gene: TRBJ2-7
clone size: -
D gene: TRBD1

CDR3 DNA: TGTGCCAGCAGGCTTTCACTCCAATACACCTTC
CDR3 protein: CASRLSLQYTF
V gene: TRBV28
J gene: TRBJ1-2
clone size: -
D gene: -

CDR3 DNA: TGTGCCAGCATGCGGGACAGGGCCGACTATGGCTACACCTTC
CDR3 protein: CASMRDRADYGYTF
V gene: TRBV6-1
J gene: TRBJ1-2
clone size: -
D gene: TRBD1

CDR3 DNA: TGTGCCAGCAGTTACTCTCGGACCCTAGCGGATCAGCCCCAGCATTTT
CDR3 protein: CASSYSRTLADQPQHF
V gene: TRBV6-6
J gene: TRBJ1-5
clone size: -
D gene: -

CDR3 DNA: TGTGCCAGCAGCTTAGATCTGGGCCCCTACGAGCAGTACTTC
CDR3 protein: CASSLDLGPYEQYF
V gene: TRBV7-2
J gene: TRBJ2-7
clone size: -
D gene: -

CDR3 DNA: TGTGCCAGTAGTATAGGGACTAGCGGGAGCTCCCAGTACTTC
CDR3 protein: CASSIGTSGSSQYF
V gene: TRBV19
J gene: TRBJ2-5
clone size: -
D gene: TRBD2

CDR3 DNA: TGTGCCAGCAGCTTAAGAGGAGACACCGGGGAGCTGTTTTTT
CDR3 protein: CASSLRGDTGELFF
V gene: TRBV7-9
J gene: TRBJ2-2
clone size: -
D gene: -

CDR3 DNA: TGTGCCAGCAGCAGGGACAGCCTAGATACGCAGTATTTT
CDR3 protein: CASSRDSLDTQYF
V gene: TRBV2
J gene: TRBJ2-3
clone size: -
D gene: TRBD1

CDR3 DNA: TGTGCCAGCAGCTTAGGGGGGAGGGCCCCAGATACGCAGTATTTT
CDR3 protein: CASSLGGRAPDTQYF
V gene: TRBV11-3
J gene: TRBJ2-3
clone size: -
D gene: TRBD2